A selection of T cell receptor beta chains follows, all from one sample in a study of cytomegalovirus exposure and HLA in healthy donors. The method was immunoSEQ multiplex PCR; TCRdb's version includes in-frame clones alone and lacks a portion of them. The profile shows 150,000 or so clones, 73% of them singletons. The sequencing sample was made of PBMCs. These TCRs come from a woman aged 18 to 35 in good health and CMV-seronegative. CDR3s include the opening cysteine and the closing phenylalanine or tryptophan. The D gene is left open where the match is weak. Clone size is not always given. Where it is, it says once, few, many or a class for expanded clones.

NA	TRBD1	TRBV4-3	TRBJ1-2	CASSHPRKGAGYTF	TGCGCCAGCAGCCACCCCAGGAAGGGGGCTGGCTACACCTTC
few	NA	TRBV6-1	TRBJ2-5	CASSARPKETQYF	TGTGCCAGCAGCGCGCGTCCAAAAGAGACCCAGTACTTC
NA	NA	TRBV4-1	TRBJ1-2	CASSQVTGTSSHYGYTF	TGCGCCAGCAGCCAGGTTACAGGGACGTCTTCACACTATGGCTACACCTTC
once	NA	TRBV7-9	TRBJ2-1	CASSSPTGQSNEQFF	TGTGCCAGCAGCTCTCCAACCGGACAGAGCAATGAGCAGTTCTTC
few	NA	TRBV6-5	TRBJ2-2	CASSYRAGELFF	TGTGCCAGCAGTTACCGGGCCGGGGAGCTGTTTTTT
once	NA	TRBV5-4	TRBJ2-4	CASSLWRGMGKNIQYF	TGTGCCAGCAGCTTGTGGAGGGGCATGGGCAAAAACATTCAGTACTTC
once	TRBD1	TRBV27	TRBJ1-6	CASSGTASSYNSPLHF	TGTGCCAGCTCTGGGACAGCGAGCTCCTATAATTCACCCCTCCACTTT
NA	NA	TRBV15	TRBJ1-4	CATSRVTGGLNEKLFF	TGTGCCACCAGCAGAGTTACGGGGGGACTCAATGAAAAACTGTTTTTT
NA	NA	TRBV19	TRBJ2-7	CASSIDIGTNVFKVEEQYF	TGTGCCAGTAGTATAGACATCGGGACAAACGTTTTTAAAGTGGAGGAGCAGTACTTC
NA	NA	TRBV4-3	TRBJ1-3	CASSQRGGLGNTIYF	TGCGCCAGCAGCCAGAGGGGGGGACTTGGAAACACCATATATTTT
few	TRBD1	TRBV28	TRBJ1-2	CASSATGGLFLVYGYTF	TGTGCCAGCAGCGCAACAGGGGGCTTATTCCTTGTCTATGGCTACACCTTC
NA	NA	TRBV28	TRBJ2-5	CASSSSIFIQETQYF	TGTGCCAGCAGTTCCTCTATTTTTATCCAAGAGACCCAGTACTTC
NA	TRBD2	TRBV7-9	TRBJ2-3	CASSPKREGLTDTQYF	TGTGCCAGCAGCCCGAAGCGGGAGGGCCTGACAGATACGCAGTATTTT
few	TRBD1	TRBV2	TRBJ1-2	CASSGGTGGIYGYTF	TGTGCCAGCAGTGGCGGGACAGGGGGTATCTATGGCTACACCTTC
NA	NA	TRBV5-1	TRBJ1-4	CASSLGTVATNEKLFF	TGCGCCAGCAGCTTGGGGACAGTTGCAACTAATGAAAAACTGTTTTTT
NA	NA	TRBV20-1	TRBJ2-2	CSAQGGELFF	TGCAGTGCGCAGGGGGGGGAGCTGTTTTTT
NA	TRBD1	TRBV5-1	TRBJ2-1	CASIPGQGLSSYNEQFF	TGCGCCAGTATCCCGGGACAGGGACTTAGCTCCTACAATGAGCAGTTCTTC
NA	NA	TRBV29-1	TRBJ2-3	CSVGQLHTDTQYF	TGCAGCGTTGGACAGCTTCACACAGATACGCAGTATTTT
few	NA	TRBV9	TRBJ2-7	CASSVPGDHEQYF	TGTGCCAGCAGCGTACCCGGAGACCACGAGCAGTACTTC
NA	NA	TRBV5-4	TRBJ1-1	CASRMRDSHTEAFF	TGTGCCAGCAGGATGAGGGATTCGCACACTGAAGCTTTCTTT
few	TRBD2	TRBV19	TRBJ2-3	CASSPSGRVTDTQYF	TGTGCCAGTAGTCCAAGCGGGAGAGTCACAGATACGCAGTATTTT
NA	NA	TRBV7-6	TRBJ1-1	CASSLGAGRNTEAFF	TGTGCCAGCAGCTTAGGGGCAGGGCGGAACACTGAAGCTTTCTTT
NA	TRBD1	TRBV30	TRBJ1-2	CAWTMTGNYGYTF	TGTGCCTGGACCATGACAGGGAACTATGGCTACACCTTC
NA	NA	TRBV19	TRBJ2-1	CASSMREGPYNEQFF	TGTGCCAGTAGTATGAGAGAGGGCCCCTACAATGAGCAGTTCTTC
NA	NA	TRBV11-2	TRBJ2-3	CASSTGTSIRTDTQYF	TGTGCCAGCAGCACCGGGACTTCAATTCGGACAGATACGCAGTATTTT
NA	TRBD1	TRBV5-1	TRBJ1-1	CASGPGTGGLEAFF	TGCGCCAGCGGACCCGGGACAGGGGGCCTTGAAGCTTTCTTT
NA	NA	TRBV21-1	TRBJ2-3	CASTRAGRTDTQYF	TGTGCCAGCACACGTGCGGGGCGCACAGATACGCAGTATTTT
few	TRBD1	TRBV4-3	TRBJ1-4	CASSPPRDSATNEKLFF	TGCGCCAGCAGCCCCCCCCGGGACAGCGCAACTAATGAAAAACTGTTTTTT
NA	NA	TRBV5-6	TRBJ2-5	CASSYTGIEETQYF	TGTGCCAGCAGCTATACAGGGATAGAAGAGACCCAGTACTTC
NA	NA	TRBV5-1	TRBJ2-7	CASSLGPATYEQYF	TGCGCCAGCAGCTTGGGGCCTGCCACCTACGAGCAGTACTTC
NA	NA	TRBV6-5	TRBJ1-1	CASSSTGLLASTEAFF	TGTGCCAGCAGTTCAACAGGGTTATTGGCGAGCACTGAAGCTTTCTTT
NA	TRBD1	TRBV19	TRBJ1-5	CASSIQGDSNQPQHF	TGTGCCAGTAGTATCCAGGGGGATAGCAATCAGCCCCAGCATTTT
few	TRBD2	TRBV7-2	TRBJ2-3	CASSLNAGGDTQYF	TGTGCCAGCAGCTTAAACGCGGGAGGAGATACGCAGTATTTT
few	NA	TRBV30	TRBJ1-1	CAWIQQVLNTEAFF	TGTGCCTGGATCCAACAGGTTTTGAACACTGAAGCTTTCTTT
few	TRBD1	TRBV6-1	TRBJ1-5	CASRTGGSNQPQHF	TGTGCCAGCCGCACAGGGGGGTCCAATCAGCCCCAGCATTTT
NA	NA	TRBV18	TRBJ2-1	CASSISPPGNEQFF	TGTGCCAGCTCAATTTCTCCTCCCGGCAATGAGCAGTTCTTC
NA	NA	TRBV7-2	TRBJ1-6	CASSLIAGQHNSPLHF	TGTGCCAGCAGCTTAATAGCCGGACAGCATAATTCACCCCTCCACTTT
NA	TRBD1	TRBV14	TRBJ1-2	CASSEQGDYGYTF	TGTGCCAGCAGCGAACAGGGGGACTATGGCTACACCTTC
NA	NA	TRBV10-3	TRBJ2-1	CAISGMGGAPSSYNEQFF	TGTGCCATCAGTGGAATGGGGGGAGCACCTAGCTCCTACAATGAGCAGTTCTTC
NA	NA	TRBV16	TRBJ2-1	CASSQSSLTLEQFF	TGTGCCAGCAGCCAATCGTCATTGACTTTGGAGCAGTTCTTC
NA	TRBD2	TRBV6-5	TRBJ2-1	CASSYSTGGGNEQFF	TGTGCCAGCAGTTACTCTACGGGGGGGGGTAATGAGCAGTTCTTC
NA	NA	TRBV10-3	TRBJ1-4	CAISGALKEEEKLFF	TGTGCCATCAGTGGGGCCTTAAAGGAGGAGGAAAAACTGTTTTTT
NA	TRBD1	TRBV30	TRBJ2-2	CARTGGWHTGELFF	TGTGCCCGAACAGGGGGCTGGCACACCGGGGAGCTGTTTTTT
NA	TRBD2	TRBV11-2	TRBJ2-3	CASSYGATSGATDTQYF	TGTGCCAGCAGCTACGGAGCGACTAGCGGGGCCACAGATACGCAGTATTTT
NA	NA	TRBV10-1	TRBJ2-5	CASSAGVGTQYF	TGCGCCAGCAGTGCCGGAGTTGGGACCCAGTACTTC
few	NA	TRBV7-9	TRBJ1-2	CASSLNREYGYTF	TGTGCCAGCAGCTTAAACAGGGAATATGGCTACACCTTC
few	NA	TRBV27	TRBJ2-2	CASSEHITGELFF	TGTGCCAGCAGCGAACACATCACCGGGGAGCTGTTTTTT
NA	TRBD1	TRBV19	TRBJ1-1	CASTRTGTSAGNTEAFF	TGTGCCAGTACCAGGACAGGGACAAGTGCTGGGAACACTGAAGCTTTCTTT
NA	TRBD1	TRBV19	TRBJ2-2	CAGTGRTGELFF	TGTGCCGGGACAGGGAGGACCGGGGAGCTGTTTTTT
NA	NA	TRBV5-1	TRBJ1-6	CASSSGGYDSPLHF	TGCGCCAGCAGCTCCGGCGGGTATGATTCACCCCTCCACTTT
few	TRBD1	TRBV27	TRBJ2-7	CASSIGTGTPYEQYF	TGTGCCAGCAGCATTGGGACAGGGACCCCCTACGAGCAGTACTTC